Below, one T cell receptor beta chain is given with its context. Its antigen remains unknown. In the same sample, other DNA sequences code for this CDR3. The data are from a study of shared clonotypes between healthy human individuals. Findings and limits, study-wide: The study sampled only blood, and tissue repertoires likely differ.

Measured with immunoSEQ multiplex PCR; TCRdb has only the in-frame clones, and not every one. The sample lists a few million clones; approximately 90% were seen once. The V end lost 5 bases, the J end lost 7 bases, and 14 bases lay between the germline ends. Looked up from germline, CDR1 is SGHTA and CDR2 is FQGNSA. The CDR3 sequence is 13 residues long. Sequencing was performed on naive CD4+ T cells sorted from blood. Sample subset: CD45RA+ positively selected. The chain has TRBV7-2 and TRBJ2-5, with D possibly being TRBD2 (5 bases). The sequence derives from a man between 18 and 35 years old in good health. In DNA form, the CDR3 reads TGTGCCAGCAGCCTTGGACTTTTCGGGACCCAGTACTTC. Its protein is CASSLGLFGTQYF.